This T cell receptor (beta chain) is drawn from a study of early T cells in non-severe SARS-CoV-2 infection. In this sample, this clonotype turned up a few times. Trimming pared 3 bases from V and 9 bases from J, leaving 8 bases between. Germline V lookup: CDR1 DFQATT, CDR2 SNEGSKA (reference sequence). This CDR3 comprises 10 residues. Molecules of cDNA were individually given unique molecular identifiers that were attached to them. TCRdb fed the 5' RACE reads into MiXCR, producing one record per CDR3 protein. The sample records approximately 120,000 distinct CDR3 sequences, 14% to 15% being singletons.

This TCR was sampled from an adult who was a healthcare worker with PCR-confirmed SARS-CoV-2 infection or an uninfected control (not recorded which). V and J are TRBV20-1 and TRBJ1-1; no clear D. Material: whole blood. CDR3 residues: CSARRQKAFF. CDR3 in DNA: TGCAGTGCTAGGAGGCAGAAAGCTTTCTTT.